Detailed here is one TCR beta chain. Its antigen is not identified. V lost 8 bases and J lost 0, with 5 bases in between. The CDR3 has 12 residues. Germline assignment: CDR1 MGHDK and CDR2 SYGVNS. Assay used: immunoSEQ multiplex PCR; TCRdb lists only in-frame clones, some missing. Of 20,000 to 25,000 clones listed, about 89% are singletons. These data come from a study of T cells in localized non-small cell lung cancer. General study results and limits: Elevated circulating T cell density in blood was associated with longer overall survival. Of the top 100 tumor clones, median roughly 55 were in adjacent lung, approximately 28 among its top 100.

The receptor comes from a man between 40 and 70 years old with stage II squamous cell lung carcinoma. This sample comprised PBMCs, obtained before any cancer treatment. The chain uses TRBV25-1 and TRBJ2-1; D is unclear. The chain's CDR3 is CASSFSYNEQFF. CDR3 nucleotide sequence: TGTGCCAGCTCTTTCTCCTACAATGAGCAGTTCTTC.